A single sample gave rise to the 9 T cell receptor beta chains below, sequenced in a study of technical replicates of blood from a handful of donors. Clones were sequenced by immunoSEQ multiplex PCR, and TCRdb holds only the in-frame ones, with some missing. The repertoire holds around 17,000 clones, with 82% as singletons. Sequenced sample: PBMCs. The receptors originated from a human donor in good health. Some clones in this sample may be carry-over from other donors' samples.

The table lists this clone with a few counts. In DNA form, the CDR3 reads TGTGCCAGCAGTGACTCCGGGACAGGCAGGTTCTTC. This translates into CASSDSGTGRFF. V and J are TRBV6-4 and TRBJ2-1; 8 bases match TRBD1. Trimming took 0 bases from V and 15 from J; bases not matched to a gene: 4. This CDR3 has 12 residues. From germline, CDR1 is MRHNA and CDR2 SNTAGT.

This sequence joins TRBV5-4 and TRBJ2-2; 12 positions match TRBD2. The CDR3 contains 16 residues. V shed 7 bases, J shed 2 bases, and the junction held 6 bases outside the gene matches. Per the germline V gene, CDR1 is SGHNT and CDR2 is YYREEE (reference sequence). This chain's CDR3 is CASQTSGRVNTGELFF. CDR3 in DNA: TGTGCCAGCCAGACTAGCGGGAGAGTCAACACCGGGGAGCTGTTTTTT.

The rearrangement uses TRBV10-3 and TRBJ2-5; TRBD2 agrees at 14 bases. CDR3 length equals 15 residues. Germline CDR1 reads ENHRY; CDR2 reads SYGVKD. With V trimmed by 2 bases and J by 4 bases, 0 bases remained unmatched. The CDR3 here is CAISEGLAGGETQYF. The CDR3 bases are TGTGCCATCAGTGAGGGACTAGCGGGAGGAGAGACCCAGTACTTC.

The chain couples TRBV7-9 to TRBJ2-7; possible D gene TRBD2, 6 bases. The CDR3 consists of 14 residues. The ends were cut back, 5 bases at V and 6 bases at J, with 17 bases in the middle. Germline V gene lookup returns CDR1 SEHNR and CDR2 FQNEAQ (reference sequence). For the CDR3, the DNA is TGTGCCAGCAGCCCAAGGAGGACTAAGGCCGAGCAGTACTTC. It specifies CASSPRRTKAEQYF.

The V call is TRBV4-1, the J call TRBJ1-2, with a tentative D call TRBD1 (5 bases). With 4 bases removed from V and 4 bases from J, the gap between germline ends came to 16 bases. CDR3 size: 15 residues. From germline, CDR1 is MGHRA and CDR2 YSYEKL. CDR3 loop: CASSPGQDLLYGYTF. In DNA form, the CDR3 reads TGCGCCAGCAGCCCCGGACAAGACCTGCTCTATGGCTACACCTTC.

The V gene is TRBV30, the J gene TRBJ2-7; 10 bases map to TRBD2. The length of the CDR3 is 14 residues. The V and J ends lost 1 base and 1 base, in that order; junction bases with no gene match: 1. Germline V gene lookup returns CDR1 GTSNPN and CDR2 SVGIG (reference sequence). The CDR3 sequence: CAWSASGSSYEQYF. CDR3 DNA: TGTGCCTGGAGTGCTAGCGGGAGTTCCTACGAGCAGTACTTC.

A few counts support this clone. CDR3 region: CSVRTGPNTEAFF. The CDR3 nucleotides are TGCAGCGTTAGGACAGGGCCAAACACTGAAGCTTTCTTT. This chain links TRBV29-1 with TRBJ1-1; 8 bases are shared with TRBD1. The CDR3 runs 13 residues. Unmatched junction bases numbered 4, after V lost 5 bases and J lost 2 bases. The V gene's germline CDR1 is SQVTM and CDR2 ANQGSEA.

The chain joins TRBV7-3 to TRBJ2-2, with 11 bases identical to TRBD2. Unmatched junction bases numbered 4, after V lost 5 bases and J lost 5 bases. This CDR3 is built from 15 residues. Germline V gene lookup returns CDR1 SGHTA and CDR2 FQGTGA. The CDR3 spells CASSTSGSSTGELFF. CDR3 DNA sequence: TGTGCCAGCAGCACTAGCGGGAGCTCAACCGGGGAGCTGTTTTTT.

The V call is TRBV5-8, the J call TRBJ2-7; D call uncertain. The CDR3 is 15 amino acids. Germline V gene sequence: CDR1 SGHTS, CDR2 YDEGEE. Trimming cost V 6 bases and J 0 bases, with 16 bases left between them. Here the CDR3 DNA reads TGTGCCAGCACCCCTCAAGGTTGGAGCTCCTACGAGCAGTACTTC. This gives the protein CASTPQGWSSYEQYF.